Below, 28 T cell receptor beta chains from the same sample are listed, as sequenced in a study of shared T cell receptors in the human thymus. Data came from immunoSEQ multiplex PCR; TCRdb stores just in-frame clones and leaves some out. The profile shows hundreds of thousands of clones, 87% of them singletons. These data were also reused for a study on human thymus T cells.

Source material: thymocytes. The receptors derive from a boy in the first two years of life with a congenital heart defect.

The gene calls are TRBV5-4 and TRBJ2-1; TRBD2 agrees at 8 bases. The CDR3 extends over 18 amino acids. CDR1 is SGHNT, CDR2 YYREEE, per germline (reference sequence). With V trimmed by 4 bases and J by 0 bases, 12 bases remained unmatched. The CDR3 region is CASSQGLAPPSSYNEQFF. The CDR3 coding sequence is TGTGCCAGCAGCCAAGGACTAGCTCCCCCTAGCTCCTACAATGAGCAGTTCTTC. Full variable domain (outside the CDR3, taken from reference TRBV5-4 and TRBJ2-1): ETGVTQSPTHLIKTRGQQVTLRCSSQSGHNTVSWYQQALGQGPQFIFQYYREEENGRGNFPPRFSGLQFPNYSSELNVNALELDDSALYLCASSQGLAPPSSYNEQFFGPGTRLTVL.

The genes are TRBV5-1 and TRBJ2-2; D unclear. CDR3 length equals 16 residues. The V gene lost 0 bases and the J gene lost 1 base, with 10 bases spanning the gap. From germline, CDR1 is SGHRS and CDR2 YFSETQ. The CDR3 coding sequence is TGCGCCAGCAGCTTGGTACCAGGAAGGAACACCGGGGAGCTGTTTTTT. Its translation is CASSLVPGRNTGELFF.

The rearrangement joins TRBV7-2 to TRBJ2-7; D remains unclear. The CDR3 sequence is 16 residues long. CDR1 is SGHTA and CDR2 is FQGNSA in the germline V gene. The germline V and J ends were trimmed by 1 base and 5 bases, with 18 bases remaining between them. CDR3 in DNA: TGTGCCAGCAGCTTAGTTGATTTTAGAAGAGGCCACGAGCAGTACTTC. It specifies CASSLVDFRRGHEQYF.

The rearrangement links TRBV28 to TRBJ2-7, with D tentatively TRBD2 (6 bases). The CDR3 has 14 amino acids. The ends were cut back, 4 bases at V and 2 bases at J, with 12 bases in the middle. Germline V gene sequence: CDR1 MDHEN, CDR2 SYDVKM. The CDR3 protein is CASSSRLVTYEQYF. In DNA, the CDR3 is TGTGCCAGCAGTTCACGACTAGTTACCTACGAGCAGTACTTC.

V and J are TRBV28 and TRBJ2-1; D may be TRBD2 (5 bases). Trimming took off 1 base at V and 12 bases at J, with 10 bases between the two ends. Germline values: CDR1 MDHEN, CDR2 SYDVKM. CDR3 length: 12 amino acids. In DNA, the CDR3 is TGTGCCAGCAGTTTATTTGGGGAGCGGCAGTTCTTC. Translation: CASSLFGERQFF.

This chain's CDR3 is CAWKGRESYEQYF. In nucleotides, the CDR3 is TGTGCCTGGAAGGGGAGGGAATCCTACGAGCAGTACTTC. The rearrangement uses TRBV30 and TRBJ2-7; 7 bases match TRBD2. The CDR3 sequence is 13 residues long. Germline CDR1 reads GTSNPN; CDR2 reads SVGIG (reference sequence). The trim removed 4 bases at V and 1 base at J, leaving 4 bases unmatched.

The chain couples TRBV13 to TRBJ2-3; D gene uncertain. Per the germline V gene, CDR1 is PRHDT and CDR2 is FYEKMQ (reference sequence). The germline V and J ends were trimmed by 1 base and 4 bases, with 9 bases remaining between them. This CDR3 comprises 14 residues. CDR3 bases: TGTGCCAGCAGCTTAGCCAGCGATCCAGATACGCAGTATTTT. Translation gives CASSLASDPDTQYF.

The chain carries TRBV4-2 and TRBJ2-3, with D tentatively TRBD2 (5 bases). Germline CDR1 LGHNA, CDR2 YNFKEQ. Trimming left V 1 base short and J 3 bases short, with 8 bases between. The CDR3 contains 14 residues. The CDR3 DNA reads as TGTGCCAGCAGCCAAGCCCTAGCAACAGATACGCAGTATTTT. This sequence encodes CASSQALATDTQYF.

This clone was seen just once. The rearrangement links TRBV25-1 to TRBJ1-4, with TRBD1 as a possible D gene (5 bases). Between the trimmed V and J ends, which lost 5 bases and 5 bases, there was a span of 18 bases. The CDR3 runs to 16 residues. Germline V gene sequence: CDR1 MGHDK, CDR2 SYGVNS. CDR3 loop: CASSTHGGVVNEKLFF. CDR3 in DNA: TGTGCCAGCAGTACGCACGGGGGAGTTGTAAATGAAAAACTGTTTTTT.

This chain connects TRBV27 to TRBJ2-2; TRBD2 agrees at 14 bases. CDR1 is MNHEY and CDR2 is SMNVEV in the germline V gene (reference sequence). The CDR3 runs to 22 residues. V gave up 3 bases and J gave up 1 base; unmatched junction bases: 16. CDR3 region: CASSFWGHPMTSGRGNTGELFF. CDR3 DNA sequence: TGTGCCAGCAGTTTCTGGGGACACCCTATGACTAGCGGGAGGGGGAACACCGGGGAGCTGTTTTTT.

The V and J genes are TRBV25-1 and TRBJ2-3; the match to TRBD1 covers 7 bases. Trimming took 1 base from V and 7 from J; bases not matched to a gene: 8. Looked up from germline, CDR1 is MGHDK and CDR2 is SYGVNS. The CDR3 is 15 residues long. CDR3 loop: CASSESGQVHHTQYF. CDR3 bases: TGTGCCAGCAGTGAATCCGGACAGGTGCATCATACGCAGTATTTT.

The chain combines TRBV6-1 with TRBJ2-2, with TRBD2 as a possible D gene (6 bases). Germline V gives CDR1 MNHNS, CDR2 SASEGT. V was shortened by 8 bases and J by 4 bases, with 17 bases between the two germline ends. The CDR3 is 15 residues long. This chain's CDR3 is CASLTREVITGELFF. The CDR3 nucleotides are TGTGCCAGCCTAACCAGGGAGGTAATCACCGGGGAGCTGTTTTTT.

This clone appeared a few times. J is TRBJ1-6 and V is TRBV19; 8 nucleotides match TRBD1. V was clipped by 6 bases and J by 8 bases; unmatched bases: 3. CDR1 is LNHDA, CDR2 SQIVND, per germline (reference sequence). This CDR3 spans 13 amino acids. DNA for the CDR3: TGTGCCAGTAGCCGACAGGGGCATTCACCCCTCCACTTT. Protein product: CASSRQGHSPLHF.

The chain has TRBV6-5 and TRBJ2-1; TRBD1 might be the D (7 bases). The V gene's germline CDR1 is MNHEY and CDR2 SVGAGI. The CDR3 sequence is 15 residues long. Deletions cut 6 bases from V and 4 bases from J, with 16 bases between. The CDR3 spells CASRTRDSPYNEQFF. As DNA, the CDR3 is TGTGCCAGCAGGACGCGGGACAGCCCTTACAATGAGCAGTTCTTC.

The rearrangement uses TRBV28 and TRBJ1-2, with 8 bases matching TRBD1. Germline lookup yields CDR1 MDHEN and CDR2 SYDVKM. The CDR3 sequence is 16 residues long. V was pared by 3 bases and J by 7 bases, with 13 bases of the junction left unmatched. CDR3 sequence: CASSLTGVYPEGGYTF. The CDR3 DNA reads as TGTGCCAGCAGTTTGACAGGGGTTTATCCGGAGGGTGGCTACACCTTC.

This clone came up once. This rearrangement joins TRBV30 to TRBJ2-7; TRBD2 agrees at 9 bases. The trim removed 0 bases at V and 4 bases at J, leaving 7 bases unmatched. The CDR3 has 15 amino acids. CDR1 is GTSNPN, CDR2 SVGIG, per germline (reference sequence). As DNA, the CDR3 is TGTGCCTGGAGTGTACGTAGCGGGAGTCGTTACGAGCAGTACTTC. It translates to CAWSVRSGSRYEQYF.

In nucleotides, the CDR3 is TGTGCCAGCAGTGACTCGGCCCAACAGGGACTAACATATGGCTACACCTTC. Translated, it gives CASSDSAQQGLTYGYTF. This rearrangement joins TRBV6-4 to TRBJ1-2; weak D call: TRBD1 (6 bases). The CDR3 sequence is 17 residues long. V shed 0 bases and J shed 5 bases, with 19 bases lying between them. CDR1 MRHNA and CDR2 SNTAGT come from the germline V gene.

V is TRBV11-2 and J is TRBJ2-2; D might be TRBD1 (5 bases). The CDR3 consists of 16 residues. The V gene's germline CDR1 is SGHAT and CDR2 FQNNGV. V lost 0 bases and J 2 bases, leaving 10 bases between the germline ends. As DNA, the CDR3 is TGTGCCAGCAGCTTAGATTACAGGTTAAACACCGGGGAGCTGTTTTTT. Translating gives CASSLDYRLNTGELFF.

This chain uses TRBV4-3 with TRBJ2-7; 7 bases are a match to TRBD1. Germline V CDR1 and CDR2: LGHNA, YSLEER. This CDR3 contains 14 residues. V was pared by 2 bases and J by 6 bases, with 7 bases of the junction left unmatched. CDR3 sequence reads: CASSQRGGQAEQYF. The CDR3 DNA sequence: TGCGCCAGCAGCCAAAGGGGCGGACAGGCCGAGCAGTACTTC.

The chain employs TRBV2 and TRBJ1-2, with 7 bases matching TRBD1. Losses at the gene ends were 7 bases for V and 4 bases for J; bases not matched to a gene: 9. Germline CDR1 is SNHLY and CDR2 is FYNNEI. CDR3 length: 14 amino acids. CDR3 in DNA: TGTGCCAGCACCGCCGGGACAGCTTTCTATGGCTACACCTTC. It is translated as CASTAGTAFYGYTF. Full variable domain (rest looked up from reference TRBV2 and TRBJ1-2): EPEVTQTPSHQVTQMGQEVILRCVPISNHLYFYWYRQILGQKVEFLVSFYNNEISEKSEIFDDQFSVERPDGSNFTLKIRSTKLEDSAMYFCASTAGTAFYGYTFGSGTRLTVV.

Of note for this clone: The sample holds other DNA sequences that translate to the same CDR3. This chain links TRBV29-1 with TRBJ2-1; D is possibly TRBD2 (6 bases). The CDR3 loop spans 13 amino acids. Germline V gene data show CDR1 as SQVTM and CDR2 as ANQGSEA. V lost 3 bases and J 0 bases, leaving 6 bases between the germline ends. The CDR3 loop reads CSVERGSYNEQFF. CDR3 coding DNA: TGCAGCGTTGAGCGGGGCTCCTACAATGAGCAGTTCTTC.

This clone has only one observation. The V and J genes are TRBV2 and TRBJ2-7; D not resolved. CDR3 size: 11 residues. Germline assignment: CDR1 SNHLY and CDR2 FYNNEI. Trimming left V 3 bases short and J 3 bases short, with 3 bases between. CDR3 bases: TGTGCCAGCAGTGAGTACTACGAGCAGTACTTC. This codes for CASSEYYEQYF.

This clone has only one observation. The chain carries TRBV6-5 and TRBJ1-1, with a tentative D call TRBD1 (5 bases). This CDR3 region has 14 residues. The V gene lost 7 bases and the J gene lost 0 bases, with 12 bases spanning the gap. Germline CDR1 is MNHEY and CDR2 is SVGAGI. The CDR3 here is CASTTTGVNTEAFF. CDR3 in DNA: TGTGCCAGCACTACCACGGGGGTGAACACTGAAGCTTTCTTT.

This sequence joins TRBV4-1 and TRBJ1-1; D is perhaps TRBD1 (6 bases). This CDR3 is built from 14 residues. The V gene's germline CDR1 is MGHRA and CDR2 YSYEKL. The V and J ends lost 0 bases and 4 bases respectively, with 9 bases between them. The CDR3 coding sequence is TGCGCCAGCAGCCAAGATATCAGGGGCACTGAAGCTTTCTTT. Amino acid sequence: CASSQDIRGTEAFF.

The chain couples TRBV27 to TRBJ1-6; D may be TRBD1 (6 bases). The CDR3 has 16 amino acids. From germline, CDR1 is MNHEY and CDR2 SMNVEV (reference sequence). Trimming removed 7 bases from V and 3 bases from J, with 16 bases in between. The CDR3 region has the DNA TGTGCCAGCACCCCTCGGGGGGCATACTATAATTCACCCCTCCACTTT. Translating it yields CASTPRGAYYNSPLHF.

Written as DNA, the CDR3 is TGTGCCAGCAGCTTTTGTAACAGGGGGTTTCCCGGGGCCAACGTCCTGACTTTC. This encodes CASSFCNRGFPGANVLTF. The J gene is TRBJ2-6, the V gene TRBV7-9; 8 bases fit TRBD1. V lost 3 bases, J lost 4 bases, and 11 bases stayed unmatched. The CDR3 sequence is 18 residues long. Germline CDR1 is SEHNR and CDR2 is FQNEAQ (reference sequence).

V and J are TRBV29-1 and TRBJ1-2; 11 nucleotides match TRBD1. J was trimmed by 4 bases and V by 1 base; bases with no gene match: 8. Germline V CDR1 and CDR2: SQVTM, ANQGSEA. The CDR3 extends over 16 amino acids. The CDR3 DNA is TGCAGCGTTGAAGCGGCCGTGGACAGGGGGCCCTATGGCTACACCTTC. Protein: CSVEAAVDRGPYGYTF.

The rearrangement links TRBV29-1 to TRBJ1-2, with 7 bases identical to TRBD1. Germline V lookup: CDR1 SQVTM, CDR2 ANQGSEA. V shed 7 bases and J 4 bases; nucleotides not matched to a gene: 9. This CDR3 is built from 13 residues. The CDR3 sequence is CSARDSSIYGYTF. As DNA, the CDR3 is TGCAGCGCCAGGGACAGCTCAATCTATGGCTACACCTTC.